This T cell receptor (beta chain) was identified during a study of blood T cell repertoires in COVID-19. Turning to the study itself: Symptom resolution, clearance, or two negative PCRs marked the recovered donors of Cohort 3.

Germline V gene lookup returns CDR1 MNHEY and CDR2 SMNVEV (reference sequence). This CDR3 has 15 amino acids. V was trimmed by 2 bases and J by 5 bases, leaving 14 bases between them. Adults between roughly 18 and 100 years of age took part from under 25 US areas. Self-reported history from a screening survey and questionnaire set each donor's cohort. Authors' data handling: Estimated nucleated cell counts came from reference gene primer amplification. The assay was immunoSEQ multiplex PCR, and TCRdb's table has in-frame clones only and misses some. V and J calls and clone size are given by that table; D and trimming were obtained from the DNA. The sample lists over 110,000 clones; approximately 87% were seen once.

The rearrangement joins TRBV27 to TRBJ2-3, with D maybe TRBD2 (7 bases). Sequenced material: PBMCs or T cells enriched from blood (not recorded which). The TCR comes from a man between 50 and 59 years old in a cohort exposed to, infected with or recovered from COVID-19 (not recorded which). The CDR3 sequence is CASSLAGAFRDTQYF. The CDR3 DNA reads TGTGCCAGCAGTTTAGCGGGGGCCTTTCGAGATACGCAGTATTTT.